The source of this T cell receptor beta chain is a study of blood T cell repertoires in COVID-19 (dated by TCRdb to 2018 to 2021). Background for the entire study: Samples covering the acute and convalescent phases of COVID-19 were provided by collaborators in the United States, Italy and Spain. Samples came from the ongoing ImmuneRACE study (first 160 participants) plus 1,254 subjects from 6 global collaborators. The prospective study material was composed of cDNA or gDNA derived from T cells, B-cell-depleted T cells, or PBMCs. The sample metadata nearly always contained a de-identified subject ID, COVID-19 status, age in years and sex. The repertoires were released in a freely available public database intended as a resource for research on the immune response to SARS-CoV-2. Subjects who had been exposed to COVID-19, were actively infected with it, or had recovered from it provided the deeply sampled blood TCRbeta repertoires that made up the dataset. Where HLA class I and class II types were available, the types were taken from metadata supplied by the sample provider, not from assay-based typing.

Relative to germline, V is 5 bases shorter and J is 0 bases shorter, with 12 bases between their ends. Taken from the germline V gene, the CDR1 and CDR2 loops are SGDLS and YYNGEE. The CDR3 goes from the cysteine to the phenylalanine over 15 residues. The CDR3 DNA has 45 bases and is translated from base 1. Here is what the overall study found, with its caveats: The quantity of clinical and demographic metadata differed by source and by participant and was supplied without curation.

With respect to this clone: The antigen this receptor binds is unknown. The sample holds no much larger clone one base away, and base qualities are not on file.

TCRbeta CDR3 regions were amplified from genomic DNA using the immunoSEQ Assay, a bias-controlled multiplex PCR. On the study's bioinformatics: The number of nucleated cells in each sample was estimated from the amplification of reference gene primers within the assay. Sequence reads were collapsed and filtered to measure the absolute abundance of every unique TCRbeta CDR3 rearrangement. For each sample, productive Simpson clonality was calculated as the square root of Simpson's diversity index across productive rearrangements. Sourced from immuneACCESS, this table was stored by TCRdb with only in-frame sequences that have V and J called. A share of the clones is absent; for the studies checked, an unresolved V gene accounts for under half, and the remainder has no known explanation. Clone size and V and J calls were adopted from that table, with D and trimming inferred from the DNA. In this sample the table shows approximately 88,000 clones, 60% to 85% of which occur a single time. 40% to 60% of the sample is held by the ten biggest clonotypes.

Whole blood was collected in K2EDTA tubes by collaborating institutions according to the institutions' own protocols. For TCRbeta analysis, collaborator samples were shipped as frozen whole blood, as isolated PBMCs, or as DNA extracted from either sample type. The rearranged segments are TRBV9 and TRBJ2-1; the D gene lacks a confident call. Sequencing input: peripheral blood. This sequence was found in a human donor in a cohort sampled during active COVID-19. The CDR3 in this case is CASSRDSGSYNEQFF. Here is the DNA: TGTGCCAGCAGTCGAGACTCGGGCTCCTACAATGAGCAGTTCTTC.